One and the same sample provided the 24 T cell receptor beta chains below, sequenced in a study of shared clonotypes between healthy human individuals. Produced via immunoSEQ multiplex PCR; TCRdb's table is partial and in-frame only. Of 550,000 to 600,000 clones listed, roughly four fifths are singletons. Material: PBMCs. Source of these receptors: a woman in her thirties or forties in good health. Some clones in this sample may be carry-over from other donors' samples.

J is TRBJ2-1 and V is TRBV2; TRBD2 aligns across 9 bases. The V and J ends lost 10 bases and 6 bases, in that order; junction bases with no gene match: 7. This CDR3 has 13 amino acids. CDR1 is SNHLY, CDR2 FYNNEI, per germline. CDR3 sequence reads: CATLLAGRNEQFF. In nucleotides, the CDR3 is TGTGCCACCCTTCTAGCGGGACGCAATGAGCAGTTCTTC.

V and J are TRBV28 and TRBJ1-3; the match to TRBD1 covers 7 bases. Trimming at V came to 6 bases and at J to 3 bases, leaving 8 bases not matched to a gene. Looked up from germline, CDR1 is MDHEN and CDR2 is SYDVKM. The CDR3 spans 15 residues. CDR3 sequence (DNA): TGTGCCAGCAGGAAGGGAGGGGGCAGTGGAAACACCATATATTTT. As protein: CASRKGGGSGNTIYF.

The chain is built from TRBV2 and TRBJ2-7, with D tentatively TRBD1 (6 bases). The CDR3 spans 14 residues. Trimming removed 6 bases from V and 1 base from J, with 13 bases in between. The V gene's germline CDR1 is SNHLY and CDR2 FYNNEI. The CDR3 protein is CASSPQGRSYEQYF. CDR3 coding DNA: TGTGCCAGCAGCCCACAGGGCCGATCCTACGAGCAGTACTTC.

This sequence joins TRBV2 and TRBJ2-1, with D perhaps TRBD1 (5 bases). The CDR3 covers 13 residues. V was trimmed by 3 bases and J by 9 bases, leaving 12 bases between them. Germline-derived CDR1 and CDR2 are SNHLY and FYNNEI. The CDR3 coding sequence is TGTGCCAGCAGTGACAGGGTGGCGGCTGAGCAGTTCTTC. Translating gives CASSDRVAAEQFF.

The chain joins TRBV10-2 to TRBJ2-3; 11 bases align to TRBD2. This CDR3 is 15 amino acids long. Germline-derived CDR1 and CDR2 are WSHSY and SAAADI. This CDR3 reads CAGRLAGGSTDTQYF. The CDR3 bases are TGCGCGGGGCGGCTAGCGGGAGGAAGCACAGATACGCAGTATTTT.

This chain links TRBV2 with TRBJ2-5, with 9 bases identical to TRBD1. CDR1 is SNHLY and CDR2 is FYNNEI in the germline V gene. The V and J ends lost 4 bases and 3 bases, in that order; junction bases with no gene match: 0. CDR3 size: 13 residues. CDR3 sequence reads: CASSGQGEETQYF. CDR3 coding DNA: TGTGCCAGCAGTGGACAGGGGGAAGAGACCCAGTACTTC. Full variable domain (missing parts from reference TRBV2 and TRBJ2-5): EPEVTQTPSHQVTQMGQEVILRCVPISNHLYFYWYRQILGQKVEFLVSFYNNEISEKSEIFDDQFSVERPDGSNFTLKIRSTKLEDSAMYFCASSGQGEETQYFGPGTRLLVL.

As for this clone: The same CDR3 arises from other DNA sequences in this sample as well. The chain has TRBV6-6 and TRBJ2-1; D is unclear. The CDR3 has 12 amino acids. The germline V and J ends were trimmed by 6 bases and 10 bases, with 13 bases remaining between them. Germline loops: CDR1 MNHNY, CDR2 SVGAGI (reference sequence). Here the CDR3 reads CASSPLSGEQFF. The CDR3 nucleotides read TGTGCCAGCAGCCCGCTTTCCGGGGAGCAGTTCTTC.

V usage is TRBV28 and J usage is TRBJ2-7; 9 positions agree with TRBD1. Germline loops: CDR1 MDHEN, CDR2 SYDVKM. With 4 bases clipped from V and 4 bases from J, the junction kept 11 bases outside the gene matches. This CDR3 comprises 16 residues. In DNA, the CDR3 is TGTGCCAGCAGTTACCTGCCCGGGACAGGGCAATACGAGCAGTACTTC. As protein: CASSYLPGTGQYEQYF.

With regard to this clone: A much larger clone is a single base away; this may be a read error. In nucleotides, the CDR3 is TGTGCCAGCAGTTGCGGGGCAGGGAGCTCTGGAAACACCATATATTTT. Translated, it gives CASSCGAGSSGNTIYF. The chain carries TRBV6-5 and TRBJ1-3, with D maybe TRBD1 (5 bases). Trimming removed 4 bases from V and 0 bases from J, with 13 bases in between. Germline V gives CDR1 MNHEY, CDR2 SVGAGI. The CDR3 length is 16 residues.

This clone came up once. The CDR3 DNA reads as TGTGCCAGCAGTGCGAGGGCAGCGGTTAATAGCAATCAGCCCCAGCATTTT. Translated: CASSARAAVNSNQPQHF. V is TRBV2 and J is TRBJ1-5, with D uncertain. CDR3 size: 17 residues. Germline CDR1 and CDR2: SNHLY and FYNNEI. The germline V and J ends were trimmed by 4 bases and 0 bases, with 16 bases remaining between them. Complete variable domain (other parts from reference TRBV2 and TRBJ1-5): EPEVTQTPSHQVTQMGQEVILRCVPISNHLYFYWYRQILGQKVEFLVSFYNNEISEKSEIFDDQFSVERPDGSNFTLKIRSTKLEDSAMYFCASSARAAVNSNQPQHFGDGTRLSIL.

The chain is built from TRBV7-9 and TRBJ1-2, with D unclear. Germline V CDR1 and CDR2: SEHNR, FQNEAQ (reference sequence). The germline V and J ends were trimmed by 0 bases and 2 bases, with 4 bases remaining between them. This CDR3 is 13 amino acids long. The CDR3, as DNA: TGTGCCAGCAGCTTAGCAGAAAACTATGGCTACACCTTC. Amino acid sequence: CASSLAENYGYTF.

About this clone: A much more abundant neighbour one base away suggests this may be a read error. The V call is TRBV7-9, the J call TRBJ1-1; D gene ambiguous. The germline V gene encodes CDR1 SEHNR and CDR2 FQNEAQ (reference sequence). This CDR3 is built from 14 residues. The CDR3 DNA sequence: TGTGCCAGCAGCTGGCGAAAGGAGAACACTGAAGCTTCCTTT. Translation: CASSWRKENTEASF.

The V call is TRBV4-3, the J call TRBJ2-5, with 9 bases aligning to TRBD2. CDR3 length: 19 amino acids. The germline CDR1 and CDR2 sequences are LGHNA and YSLEER. J gave up 5 bases and V 4 bases, and 20 bases lay outside the gene matches. The CDR3 nucleotides are TGCGCCAGCAGCCCCCCCCAGGGGCAGCGGGAGGTGAGTTGGGAGACCCAGTACTTC. Protein sequence: CASSPPQGQREVSWETQYF.

A remark on this clone: Since a far larger clone is one base different, this is likely a read error. The same CDR3 also results from other DNA sequences found in this sample. The genes are TRBV30 and TRBJ1-3, with a tentative D call TRBD1 (6 bases). Germline CDR1 is GTSNPN and CDR2 is SVGIG (reference sequence). This CDR3 region has 15 residues. Between the trimmed V and J ends, which lost 3 bases and 2 bases, there was a span of 14 bases. The CDR3 DNA sequence: TGTGCCTGGAGCCGAAGGGGGTTGGCTGGAAACACCATATATTTT. Amino acids: CAWSRRGLAGNTIYF.

V usage is TRBV28 and J usage is TRBJ2-1; the match to TRBD1 covers 9 bases. CDR1 and CDR2 (germline): MDHEN, SYDVKM. The V and J ends lost 7 bases and 5 bases, in that order; junction bases with no gene match: 6. CDR3 length: 14 amino acids. The DNA of the CDR3 is TGTGCCAGCACTACAGGGGGCATCAACAATGAGCAGTTCTTC. Protein product: CASTTGGINNEQFF.

Concerning this clone: In the same sample, other DNA sequences code for this CDR3. The chain employs TRBV7-3 and TRBJ1-1; weak D call: TRBD1 (5 bases). The CDR3 covers 14 residues. Germline V CDR1 and CDR2: SGHTA, FQGTGA. The germline V and J ends were trimmed by 2 bases and 2 bases, with 9 bases remaining between them. The CDR3 protein is CASSLYRTNTEAFF. The CDR3 DNA reads TGTGCCAGCAGCTTATACAGGACCAACACTGAAGCTTTCTTT.

This chain's CDR3 is CASSLATSGGVEQFF. In DNA, the CDR3 is TGTGCCAGCAGCTTAGCTACTAGCGGGGGGGTTGAGCAGTTCTTC. The V and J genes are TRBV11-2 and TRBJ2-1, with 13 bases fitting TRBD2. After removal of 1 base from V and 9 bases from J, the junction contained 3 bases not matched to a gene. The CDR3 covers 15 residues. The germline gives CDR1 SGHAT, CDR2 FQNNGV.

This clone was counted a few times. The CDR3 reads CASSGLRFGNTIYF. The CDR3 bases are TGTGCCAGCAGTGGGCTACGTTTTGGAAACACCATATATTTT. This sequence joins TRBV11-2 and TRBJ1-3; D unclear. V was trimmed by 6 bases and J by 3 bases, leaving 12 bases between them. This CDR3 has 14 amino acids. From germline, CDR1 is SGHAT and CDR2 FQNNGV.

V and J are TRBV5-1 and TRBJ2-5, with 8 positions matching TRBD2. The CDR3 has 14 amino acids. V was pared by 5 bases and J by 4 bases, with 7 bases of the junction left unmatched. From germline, CDR1 is SGHRS and CDR2 YFSETQ. The DNA for the CDR3 is TGCGCCAGCAGTGTCGGGGGGGCCGGAGAGACCCAGTACTTC. Its protein is CASSVGGAGETQYF.

At least ten counts were recorded for this clone. The V call is TRBV27, the J call TRBJ2-7, with D tentatively TRBD1 (6 bases). The V gene's germline CDR1 is MNHEY and CDR2 SMNVEV (reference sequence). This CDR3 comprises 15 residues. Trimming stripped 5 bases from V and 2 bases from J, with 16 bases between. The CDR3 bases are TGTGCCAGCAGTCTCGCCGGGACACCACCCTACGAGCAGTACTTC. The encoded protein is CASSLAGTPPYEQYF.

This chain joins TRBV5-1 and TRBJ2-1; D call uncertain. CDR1 and CDR2 (germline): SGHRS, YFSETQ. This CDR3 spans 13 amino acids. V was shortened by 0 bases and J by 8 bases, with 9 bases between the two germline ends. CDR3 protein: CASSLAPRDEQFF. The CDR3 DNA is TGCGCCAGCAGCTTGGCTCCCAGAGATGAGCAGTTCTTC.

This rearrangement joins TRBV7-3 to TRBJ1-1; no clear D. Deletions cut 3 bases from V and 1 base from J, with 9 bases between. The CDR3 length is 14 residues. Germline lookup yields CDR1 SGHTA and CDR2 FQGTGA. CDR3 DNA: TGTGCCAGCAGCTTGGGCCCGGCGAACACTGAAGCTTTCTTT. Its protein is CASSLGPANTEAFF.

This chain links TRBV5-1 with TRBJ2-2, with D tentatively TRBD1 or TRBD2 (5 bases each). In germline, CDR1 is SGHRS, CDR2 YFSETQ. The CDR3 runs to 12 residues. V shed 3 bases and J shed 6 bases, with 6 bases lying between them. The CDR3 is CASSWGPGELFF. The CDR3 region has the DNA TGCGCCAGCAGCTGGGGACCCGGGGAGCTGTTTTTT.

The rearrangement uses TRBV2 and TRBJ2-7, with TRBD1 as a possible D gene (5 bases). This CDR3 comprises 12 residues. Per germline, CDR1 SNHLY and CDR2 FYNNEI. The ends were cut back, 3 bases at V and 3 bases at J, with 6 bases in the middle. In DNA form, the CDR3 reads TGTGCCAGCAGTGACAGGGACTACGAGCAGTACTTC. Protein: CASSDRDYEQYF.